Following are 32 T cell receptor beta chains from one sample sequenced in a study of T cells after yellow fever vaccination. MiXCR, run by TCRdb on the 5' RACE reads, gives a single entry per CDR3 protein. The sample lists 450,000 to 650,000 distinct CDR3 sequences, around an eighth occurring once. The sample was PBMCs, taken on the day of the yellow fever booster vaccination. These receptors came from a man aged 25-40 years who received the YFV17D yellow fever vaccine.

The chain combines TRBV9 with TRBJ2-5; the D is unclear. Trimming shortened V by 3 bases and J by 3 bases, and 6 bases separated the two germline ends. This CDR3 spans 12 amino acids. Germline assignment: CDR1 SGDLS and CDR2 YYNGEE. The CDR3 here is CASSAFEETQYF. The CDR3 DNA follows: TGTGCCAGCAGCGCCTTTGAAGAGACCCAGTACTTC.

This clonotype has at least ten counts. As DNA, the CDR3 is TGCAGCACGGACGGCCCAAAAGCTAGGGAGACCCAGTACTTC. It yields the protein CSTDGPKARETQYF. The chain has TRBV29-1 and TRBJ2-5; D gene unclear. This CDR3 is built from 14 residues. Germline CDR1 SQVTM, CDR2 ANQGSEA. V lost 8 bases and J 5 bases, leaving 21 bases between the germline ends. The full variable domain, completed using reference TRBV29-1 and TRBJ2-5, is SAVISQKPSRDICQRGTSLTIQCQVDSQVTMMFWYRQQPGQSLTLIATANQGSEATYESGFVIDKFPISRPNLTFSTLTVSNMSPEDSSIYLCSTDGPKARETQYFGPGTRLLVL.

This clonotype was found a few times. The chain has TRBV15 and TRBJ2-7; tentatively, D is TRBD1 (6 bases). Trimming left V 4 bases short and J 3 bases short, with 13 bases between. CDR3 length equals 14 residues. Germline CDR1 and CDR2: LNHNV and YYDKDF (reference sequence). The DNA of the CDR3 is TGTGCCACCAGCAAATTACCAGGGGTCTACGAGCAGTACTTC. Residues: CATSKLPGVYEQYF.

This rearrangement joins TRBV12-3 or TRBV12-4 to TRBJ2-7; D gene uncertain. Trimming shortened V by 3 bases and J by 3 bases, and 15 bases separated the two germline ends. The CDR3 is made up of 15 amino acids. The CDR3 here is CASSFGSRTGYEQYF. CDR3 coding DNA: TGTGCCAGCAGTTTTGGATCCCGCACCGGCTACGAGCAGTACTTC.

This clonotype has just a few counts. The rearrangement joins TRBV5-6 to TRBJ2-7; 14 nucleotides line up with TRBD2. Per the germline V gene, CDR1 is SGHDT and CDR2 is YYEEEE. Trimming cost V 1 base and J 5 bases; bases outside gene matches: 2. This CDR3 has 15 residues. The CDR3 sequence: CASSLSGLAGDEQYF. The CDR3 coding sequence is TGTGCCAGCAGCTTGTCGGGACTAGCGGGAGACGAGCAGTACTTC.

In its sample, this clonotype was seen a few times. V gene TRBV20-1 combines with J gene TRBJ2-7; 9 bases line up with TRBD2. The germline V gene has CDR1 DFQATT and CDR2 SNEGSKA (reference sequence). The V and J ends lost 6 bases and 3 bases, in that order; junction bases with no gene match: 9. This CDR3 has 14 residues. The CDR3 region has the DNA TGCAGTGCGCAACAGGGACTAGCAGTCTACGAGCAGTACTTC. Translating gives CSAQQGLAVYEQYF.

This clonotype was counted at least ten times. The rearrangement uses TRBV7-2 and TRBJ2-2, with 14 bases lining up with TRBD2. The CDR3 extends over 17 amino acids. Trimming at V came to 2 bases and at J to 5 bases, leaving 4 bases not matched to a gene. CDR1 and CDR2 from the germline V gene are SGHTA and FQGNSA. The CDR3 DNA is TGTGCCAGCAGCTTATTCGGGACTAGCGGGAGAACCGGGGAGCTGTTTTTT. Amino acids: CASSLFGTSGRTGELFF.

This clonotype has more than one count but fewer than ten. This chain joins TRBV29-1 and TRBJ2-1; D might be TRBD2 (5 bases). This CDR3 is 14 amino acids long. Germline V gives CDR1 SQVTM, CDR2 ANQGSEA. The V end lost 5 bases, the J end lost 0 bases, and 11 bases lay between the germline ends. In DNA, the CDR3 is TGCAGCGTTTTAGGCGGGCGCTCCTACAATGAGCAGTTCTTC. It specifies CSVLGGRSYNEQFF.

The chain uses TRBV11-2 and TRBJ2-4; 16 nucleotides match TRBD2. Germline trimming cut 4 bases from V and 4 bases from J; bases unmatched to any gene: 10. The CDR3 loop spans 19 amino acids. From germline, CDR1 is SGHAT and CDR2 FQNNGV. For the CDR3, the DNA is TGTGCCAGCAGCTCCTCCGGGACTAGCGGGAGGGTACAAAAAAACATTCAGTACTTC. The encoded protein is CASSSSGTSGRVQKNIQYF.

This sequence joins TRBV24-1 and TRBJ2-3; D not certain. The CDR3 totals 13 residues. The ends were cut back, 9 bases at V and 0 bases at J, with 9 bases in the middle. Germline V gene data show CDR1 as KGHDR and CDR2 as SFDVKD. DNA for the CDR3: TGTGCCACCCAGACCGATAGCACAGATACGCAGTATTTT. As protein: CATQTDSTDTQYF.

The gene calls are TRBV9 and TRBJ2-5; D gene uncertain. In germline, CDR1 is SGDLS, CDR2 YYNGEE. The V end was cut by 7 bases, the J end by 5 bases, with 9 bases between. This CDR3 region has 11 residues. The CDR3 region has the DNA TGTGCCAGCCTAATTTTGGAGACCCAGTACTTC. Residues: CASLILETQYF.

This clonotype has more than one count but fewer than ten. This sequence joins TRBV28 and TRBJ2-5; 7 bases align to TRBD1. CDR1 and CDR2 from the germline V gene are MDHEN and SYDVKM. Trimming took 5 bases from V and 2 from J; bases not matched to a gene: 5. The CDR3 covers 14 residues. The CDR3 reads CASSIRTGQETQYF. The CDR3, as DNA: TGTGCCAGCAGTATTAGGACAGGACAAGAGACCCAGTACTTC.

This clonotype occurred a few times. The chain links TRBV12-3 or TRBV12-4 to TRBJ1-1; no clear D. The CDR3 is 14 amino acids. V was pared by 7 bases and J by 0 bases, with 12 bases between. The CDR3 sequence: CASTSTGMNTEAFF. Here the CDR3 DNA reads TGTGCCAGCACCTCGACGGGCATGAACACTGAAGCTTTCTTT.

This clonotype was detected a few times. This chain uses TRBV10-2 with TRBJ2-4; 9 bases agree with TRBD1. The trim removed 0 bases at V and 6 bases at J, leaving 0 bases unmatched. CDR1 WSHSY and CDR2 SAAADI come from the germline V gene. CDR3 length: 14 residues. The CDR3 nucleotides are TGCGCCAGCAGTGAGTCGGGACAGGGAAACATTCAGTACTTC. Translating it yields CASSESGQGNIQYF.

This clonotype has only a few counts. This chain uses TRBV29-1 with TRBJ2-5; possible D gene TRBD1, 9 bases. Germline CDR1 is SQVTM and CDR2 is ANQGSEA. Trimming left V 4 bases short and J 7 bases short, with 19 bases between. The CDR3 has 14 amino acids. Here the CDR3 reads CSVVGTGTRGTQYF. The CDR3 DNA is TGCAGCGTTGTCGGGACAGGGACTAGGGGGACCCAGTACTTC.

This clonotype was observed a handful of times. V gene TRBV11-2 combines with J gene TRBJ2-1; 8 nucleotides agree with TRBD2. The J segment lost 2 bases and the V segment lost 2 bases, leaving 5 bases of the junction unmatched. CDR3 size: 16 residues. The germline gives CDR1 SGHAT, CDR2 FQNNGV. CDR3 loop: CASSLLAGETYNEQFF. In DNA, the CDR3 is TGTGCCAGCAGCTTACTAGCGGGTGAAACCTACAATGAGCAGTTCTTC.

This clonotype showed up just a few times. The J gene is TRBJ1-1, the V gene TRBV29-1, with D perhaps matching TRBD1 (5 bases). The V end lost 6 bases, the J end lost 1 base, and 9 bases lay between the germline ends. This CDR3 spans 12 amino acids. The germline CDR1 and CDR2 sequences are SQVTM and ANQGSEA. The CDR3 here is CSVETGNTEAFF. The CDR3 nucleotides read TGCAGCGTCGAAACAGGGAACACTGAAGCTTTCTTT.

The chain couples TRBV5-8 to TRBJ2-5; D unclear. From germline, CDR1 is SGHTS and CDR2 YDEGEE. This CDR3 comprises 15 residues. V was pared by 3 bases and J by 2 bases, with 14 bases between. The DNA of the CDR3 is TGTGCCAGCAGCTCGCGAACAGCCTATCAAGAGACCCAGTACTTC. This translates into CASSSRTAYQETQYF.

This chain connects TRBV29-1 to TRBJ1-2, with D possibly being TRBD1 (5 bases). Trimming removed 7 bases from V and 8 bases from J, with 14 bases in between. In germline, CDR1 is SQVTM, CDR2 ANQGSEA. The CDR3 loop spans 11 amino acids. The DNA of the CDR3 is TGCAGCGCGCCGGGACGTTTGGGCTACACCTTC. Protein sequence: CSAPGRLGYTF.

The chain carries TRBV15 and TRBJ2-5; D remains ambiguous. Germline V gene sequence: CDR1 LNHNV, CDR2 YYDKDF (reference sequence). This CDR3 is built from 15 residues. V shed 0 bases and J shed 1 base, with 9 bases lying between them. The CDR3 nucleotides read TGTGCCACCAGCAGAGATGGTCAAGGCCAAGAGACCCAGTACTTC. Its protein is CATSRDGQGQETQYF.

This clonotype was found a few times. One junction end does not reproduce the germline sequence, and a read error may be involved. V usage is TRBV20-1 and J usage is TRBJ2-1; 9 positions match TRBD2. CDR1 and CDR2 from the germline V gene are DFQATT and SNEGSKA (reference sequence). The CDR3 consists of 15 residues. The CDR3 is CSVRGREGRYNEQFF. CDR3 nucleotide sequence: TGCAGTGTTAGAGGGCGGGAGGGCCGCTACAATGAGCAGTTCTTC.

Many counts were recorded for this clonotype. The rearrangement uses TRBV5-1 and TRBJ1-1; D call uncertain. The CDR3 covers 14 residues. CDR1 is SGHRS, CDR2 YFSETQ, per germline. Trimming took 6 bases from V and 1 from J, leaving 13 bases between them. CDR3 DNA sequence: TGCGCCAGCACCCTTGGAGCGGCGAACACTGAAGCTTTCTTT. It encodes CASTLGAANTEAFF.

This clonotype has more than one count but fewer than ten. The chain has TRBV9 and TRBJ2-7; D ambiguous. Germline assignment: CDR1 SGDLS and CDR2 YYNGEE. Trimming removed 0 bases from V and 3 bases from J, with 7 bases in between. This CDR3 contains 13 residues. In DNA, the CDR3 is TGTGCCAGCAGCGTAGAAGGGAACTACGAGCAGTACTTC. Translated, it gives CASSVEGNYEQYF.

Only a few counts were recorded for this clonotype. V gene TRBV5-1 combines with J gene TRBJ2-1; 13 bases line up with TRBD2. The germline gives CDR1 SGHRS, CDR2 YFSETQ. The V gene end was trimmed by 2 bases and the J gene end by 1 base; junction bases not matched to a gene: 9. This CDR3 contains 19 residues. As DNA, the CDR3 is TGCGCCAGCAGCTTAACCCCGGGACTAGCGGGACTGTCCTACAATGAGCAGTTCTTC. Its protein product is CASSLTPGLAGLSYNEQFF.

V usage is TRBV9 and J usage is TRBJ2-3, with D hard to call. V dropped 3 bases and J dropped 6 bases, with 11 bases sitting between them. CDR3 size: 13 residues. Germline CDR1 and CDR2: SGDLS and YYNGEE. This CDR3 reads CASSAFLGDTQYF. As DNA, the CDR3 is TGTGCCAGCAGCGCTTTTCTTGGGGATACGCAGTATTTT.

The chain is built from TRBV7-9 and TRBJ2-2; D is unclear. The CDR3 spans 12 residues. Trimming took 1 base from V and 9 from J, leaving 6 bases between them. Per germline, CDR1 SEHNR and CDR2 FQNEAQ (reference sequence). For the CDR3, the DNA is TGTGCCAGCAGCTTAGGGAACAGGGAGCTGTTTTTT. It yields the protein CASSLGNRELFF.

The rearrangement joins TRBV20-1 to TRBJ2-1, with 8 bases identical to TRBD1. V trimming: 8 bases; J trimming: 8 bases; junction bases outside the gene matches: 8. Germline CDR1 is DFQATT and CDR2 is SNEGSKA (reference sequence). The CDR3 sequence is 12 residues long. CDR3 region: CSTRQGWDEQFF. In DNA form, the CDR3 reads TGCAGTACTCGACAGGGGTGGGATGAGCAGTTCTTC.

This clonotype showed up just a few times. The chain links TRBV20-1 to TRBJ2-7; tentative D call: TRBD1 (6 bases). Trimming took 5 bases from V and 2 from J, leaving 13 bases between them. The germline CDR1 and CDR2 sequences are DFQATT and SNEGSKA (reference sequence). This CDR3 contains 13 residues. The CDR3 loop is CSAVGQLPYEQYF. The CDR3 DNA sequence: TGCAGTGCTGTAGGACAGCTACCCTACGAGCAGTACTTC.

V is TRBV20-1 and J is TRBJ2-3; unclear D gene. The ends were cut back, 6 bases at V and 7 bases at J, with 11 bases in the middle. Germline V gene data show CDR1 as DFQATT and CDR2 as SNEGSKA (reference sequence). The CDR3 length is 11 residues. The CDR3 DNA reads TGCAGTGCCCCGCACCGAAATACGCAGTATTTT. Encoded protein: CSAPHRNTQYF.

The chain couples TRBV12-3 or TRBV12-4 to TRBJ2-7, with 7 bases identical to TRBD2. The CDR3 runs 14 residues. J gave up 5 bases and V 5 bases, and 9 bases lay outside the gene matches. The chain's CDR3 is CASSLGGGSHEQYF. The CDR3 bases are TGTGCCAGCAGTCTCGGCGGCGGGAGTCACGAGCAGTACTTC.

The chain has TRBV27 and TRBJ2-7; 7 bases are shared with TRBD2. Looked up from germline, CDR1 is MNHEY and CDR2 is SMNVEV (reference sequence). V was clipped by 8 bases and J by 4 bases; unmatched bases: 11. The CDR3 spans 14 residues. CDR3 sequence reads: CASQTRGTGYEQYF. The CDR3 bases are TGTGCCAGCCAGACGCGGGGGACTGGTTACGAGCAGTACTTC.

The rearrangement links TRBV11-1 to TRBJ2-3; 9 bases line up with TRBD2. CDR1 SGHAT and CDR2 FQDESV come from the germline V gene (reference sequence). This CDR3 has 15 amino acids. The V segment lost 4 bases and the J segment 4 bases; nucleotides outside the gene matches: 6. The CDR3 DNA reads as TGTGCCAGCAGCTCTAGCGGGACCACGGCAGATACGCAGTATTTT. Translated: CASSSSGTTADTQYF.